The sequence of this T cell receptor beta chain was determined in a study of blood T cells in healthy people across ages (dated by TCRdb to about 2015). As for the study more broadly: Template switching captured roughly one uniquely barcoded TCR beta cDNA molecule per two T cells in model experiments. To avoid experimental bias, donors of different ages were spread randomly across the sequencing lanes. The study measured age-related changes in TCR beta repertoire diversity using deep sequencing normalized with unique cDNA molecular identifiers. Using the same blood draw, the study looked at two additional independent replicas of 1 million unique cDNA reads for two donors, one aged 18 to 30 and the other aged 80 or older. Four age groups were formed from the donors: young (average roughly 15 years), middle-aged (approximately 40), aged (62) and long-lived (approximately 78). Results the study describes overall, beyond this receptor: A strong correlation was found between observed TCR beta diversity and the percentage of naive T cells measured by flow cytometry. The long-lived group showed more naive CD4+ T cells, fewer expanded clones and increased TCR diversity than the aged group, suggesting age selection. Estimates of total diversity based on one million sequenced T cells were considered lower bounds and underestimates. Donor CMV infection status was unknown, potentially confounding age-related changes in expanded clonotypes. Bulk unsorted PBMC profiling prevented conclusive comparison of naive and antigen-experienced compartments. Observed TCR beta diversity per million T cells fell roughly linearly with age, and a significant reduction was already apparent by age around 40.

Receptors were amplified or captured by 5' RACE. The sample was run on an Illumina HiSeq 2500. A second roughly 6 to 11 cycle PCR used a sample-barcoded 5' primer and a J-beta primer mix. Each TCR beta cDNA molecule received a unique molecular identifier from a template-switch 5' adaptor carrying 12 random nucleotides. At least 3 million CDR3-containing paired-end reads were obtained from each sample. All of the RNA was converted into first-strand cDNA using the Mint cDNA synthesis kit, with a TRBC-specific oligonucleotide serving as the primer. All cDNA was treated with uracil-DNA glycosylase and then went through a first 18-cycle PCR with the universal primers M1SS and BC2_uni_R. On the authors' methods: For normalization, 1 million high-quality reads, each with a distinct molecular identifier, were randomly selected from each sample. Reads with shared molecular identifiers were discarded instead of being binned into consensus sequences. MiTCR, with a Q25 quality threshold and the strictest error-elimination algorithm, was used for CDR3 identification, clonotype clustering and error correction. Lower-bound total TCR beta diversity was estimated with a nonparametric unseen species model using Euler transformation. TCRdb reprocessed the public reads (quality trimming at Q25 with fastp, clone calling with MiXCR) and kept in-frame beta chains. Under each unique CDR3 protein, matching rows form one entry showing the most common genes and DNA. It is TCRdb's table, rather than the study itself, that gives the V and J calls and clone size. Across this sample there are roughly 500,000 distinct CDR3 sequences, with roughly 29% seen only once. Jointly, the top ten make up roughly 18% of the sample.

Turning to this clonotype: Its recognized antigen is unknown. No qualities accompany the bases; no much larger clone lies one base away.

The donors were under 40 Caucasian individuals from Russia, aged roughly 6 to 100 years, who were systemically healthy. Around 9.8 milliliters of peripheral blood were collected from each donor into EDTA-treated Vacutainer tubes. Ficoll-Paque density-gradient centrifugation was used to isolate PBMCs, with at least 6.5 million per sample. Total RNA was extracted from PBMCs with Trizol reagent, with at least 5 micrograms obtained per sample. For every donor, an aliquot of PBMCs went through flow cytometry to measure the percentages of naive CD45RAhigh/CD27high T cells. CDR1 and CDR2 are drawn from the germline V gene: SGHRS, YFSETQ. Relative to germline, V is 0 bases shorter and J is 5 bases shorter, with 8 bases between their ends. From cysteine to phenylalanine, the CDR3 is 13 amino acids long. Only the CDR3 DNA stays, 39 bases, in frame from base 1.

The sequenced sample consisted of blood. The chain uses TRBV5-1 and TRBJ1-1; too little of a D gene remains to name it. The clonotype comes from a woman aged 70-85 years in good health. The CDR3 in this case is CASSLEYGTEAFF. The base sequence is TGCGCCAGCAGCTTGGAATATGGGACTGAAGCTTTCTTT.